Listed below are T cell receptor beta chains from one sample, sequenced in a study of shared clonotypes between healthy human individuals. Only in-frame clones appear in the TCRdb table, and some are missing; sequencing was by immunoSEQ multiplex PCR. The sample holds 1.6 million or so clones, 98% seen once. Sequenced input: naive CD4+ T cells sorted from blood. These receptors were taken from a man aged 30 to 45 in good health. CDR3s include the opening cysteine and the closing phenylalanine or tryptophan. The order of the fields is CDR3 protein, CDR3 DNA, D gene, V gene, clone size, J gene. The D gene is left open where the match is weak. Size tells how often a clone was seen (once, few, many) or the class of an expanded clone, and some rows leave it out.

cdr3_aa: CASSLKQLQETQYF
cdr3_nt: TGCGCCAGCAGCTTGAAACAGCTCCAAGAGACCCAGTACTTC
d_call: NA
v_call: TRBV5-1
clone_size: NA
j_call: TRBJ2-5

cdr3_aa: CASSLTSGGKNIQYF
cdr3_nt: TGTGCCAGCAGCTTGACTAGCGGGGGAAAAAACATTCAGTACTTC
d_call: TRBD2
v_call: TRBV7-3
clone_size: NA
j_call: TRBJ2-4

cdr3_aa: CASTRDRVANQPQHF
cdr3_nt: TGTGCCAGCACACGAGACAGGGTAGCGAATCAGCCCCAGCATTTT
d_call: TRBD1
v_call: TRBV2
clone_size: NA
j_call: TRBJ1-5

cdr3_aa: CAAAGGPLSGANVLTF
cdr3_nt: TGTGCCGCGGCTGGGGGCCCCCTCTCTGGGGCCAACGTCCTGACTTTC
d_call: NA
v_call: TRBV30
clone_size: once
j_call: TRBJ2-6

cdr3_aa: CASSSPHGGISYNEQFF
cdr3_nt: TGTGCCAGCAGTTCCCCCCACGGGGGTATCTCCTACAATGAGCAGTTCTTC
d_call: NA
v_call: TRBV28
clone_size: NA
j_call: TRBJ2-1

cdr3_aa: CASSIGVSGNTIYF
cdr3_nt: TGCGCCAGCAGCATCGGGGTTTCCGGAAACACCATATATTTT
d_call: NA
v_call: TRBV5-1
clone_size: NA
j_call: TRBJ1-3

cdr3_aa: CASSVELAGLGGELFF
cdr3_nt: TGTGCCAGCAGCGTAGAACTAGCGGGCCTCGGCGGGGAGCTGTTTTTT
d_call: TRBD2
v_call: TRBV9
clone_size: NA
j_call: TRBJ2-2

cdr3_aa: CASSFSKSRFSYEQYF
cdr3_nt: TGTGCCAGCAGCTTTTCAAAAAGTCGGTTCTCCTACGAGCAGTACTTC
d_call: NA
v_call: TRBV7-8
clone_size: NA
j_call: TRBJ2-7

cdr3_aa: CASSLVWDRFNEKLFF
cdr3_nt: TGTGCCAGCAGCTTAGTTTGGGACAGGTTTAATGAAAAACTGTTTTTT
d_call: TRBD1
v_call: TRBV7-2
clone_size: NA
j_call: TRBJ1-4

cdr3_aa: CASAVQGVLGYTF
cdr3_nt: TGTGCCAGCGCGGTACAGGGTGTACTGGGCTACACCTTC
d_call: NA
v_call: TRBV28
clone_size: NA
j_call: TRBJ1-2

cdr3_aa: CASTRDWRTDTQYF
cdr3_nt: TGTGCCAGTACCCGGGACTGGCGCACAGATACGCAGTATTTT
d_call: NA
v_call: TRBV2
clone_size: NA
j_call: TRBJ2-3

cdr3_aa: CASSSTGFTNTEAFF
cdr3_nt: TGCGCCAGCAGCAGTACAGGGTTCACGAACACTGAAGCTTTCTTT
d_call: NA
v_call: TRBV5-1
clone_size: NA
j_call: TRBJ1-1

cdr3_aa: CAWSPGGGEQYF
cdr3_nt: TGTGCCTGGAGTCCCGGTGGCGGGGAGCAGTACTTC
d_call: NA
v_call: TRBV30
clone_size: NA
j_call: TRBJ2-7

cdr3_aa: CASSGDTWGSKNIQYF
cdr3_nt: TGTGCCAGCAGCGGCGACACCTGGGGGTCCAAAAACATTCAGTACTTC
d_call: NA
v_call: TRBV5-4
clone_size: NA
j_call: TRBJ2-4

cdr3_aa: CASSPGNAGETQYF
cdr3_nt: TGTGCCAGCAGCCCAGGGAACGCGGGGGAGACCCAGTACTTC
d_call: NA
v_call: TRBV11-3
clone_size: NA
j_call: TRBJ2-5

cdr3_aa: CASSPIGGIGEKLFF
cdr3_nt: TGTGCCAGCTCACCAATAGGAGGGATCGGTGAAAAACTGTTTTTT
d_call: NA
v_call: TRBV18
clone_size: NA
j_call: TRBJ1-4

cdr3_aa: CASSPPSISDTQYF
cdr3_nt: TGTGCCAGCTCACCACCGTCAATCTCAGATACGCAGTATTTT
d_call: NA
v_call: TRBV18
clone_size: NA
j_call: TRBJ2-3

cdr3_aa: CASSPFTTDTQYF
cdr3_nt: TGTGCCAGCAGCCCCTTTACGACAGATACGCAGTATTTT
d_call: NA
v_call: TRBV9
clone_size: NA
j_call: TRBJ2-3

cdr3_aa: CASSPGGRMKGYTF
cdr3_nt: TGTGCCAGTAGCCCCGGGGGGAGGATGAAGGGCTACACCTTC
d_call: NA
v_call: TRBV19
clone_size: NA
j_call: TRBJ1-2

cdr3_aa: CASSQAGGNTIYF
cdr3_nt: TGTGCCAGCAGCCAGGCTGGCGGAAACACCATATATTTT
d_call: NA
v_call: TRBV6-6
clone_size: NA
j_call: TRBJ1-3

cdr3_aa: CASSPNTGSYEQYF
cdr3_nt: TGTGCCAGCTCACCAAATACAGGGTCCTACGAGCAGTACTTC
d_call: NA
v_call: TRBV18
clone_size: NA
j_call: TRBJ2-7

cdr3_aa: CASSLEGIGLDEQFF
cdr3_nt: TGTGCCAGCAGCCTAGAAGGAATAGGGCTCGATGAGCAGTTCTTC
d_call: NA
v_call: TRBV7-9
clone_size: NA
j_call: TRBJ2-1

cdr3_aa: CASSATGTGYEKLFF
cdr3_nt: TGTGCCAGTAGTGCAACCGGGACAGGGTATGAAAAACTGTTTTTT
d_call: TRBD1
v_call: TRBV19
clone_size: NA
j_call: TRBJ1-4

cdr3_aa: CASSLVDSYEQYF
cdr3_nt: TGTGCCAGCAGCTTAGTAGACTCCTACGAGCAGTACTTC
d_call: NA
v_call: TRBV11-2
clone_size: NA
j_call: TRBJ2-7

cdr3_aa: CASSLASGRPPYNEQFF
cdr3_nt: TGCGCCAGCAGCTTGGCTTCGGGCAGGCCCCCCTACAATGAGCAGTTCTTC
d_call: NA
v_call: TRBV5-1
clone_size: NA
j_call: TRBJ2-1

cdr3_aa: CAWSAPGGGRDTQYF
cdr3_nt: TGTGCCTGGAGTGCCCCAGGTGGGGGCCGGGACACCCAGTACTTC
d_call: NA
v_call: TRBV30
clone_size: NA
j_call: TRBJ2-5

cdr3_aa: CASSQTLGQEAIQPQHF
cdr3_nt: TGCGCCAGCAGCCAAACCCTAGGACAGGAAGCAATTCAGCCCCAGCATTTT
d_call: TRBD1
v_call: TRBV4-1
clone_size: NA
j_call: TRBJ1-5

cdr3_aa: CASSEPTGGGTEAFF
cdr3_nt: TGTGCCAGCAGTGAGCCTACAGGGGGCGGCACTGAAGCTTTCTTT
d_call: TRBD1
v_call: TRBV2
clone_size: NA
j_call: TRBJ1-1

cdr3_aa: CASSRDYFYEQYF
cdr3_nt: TGTGCCAGCAGCCGGGACTATTTCTACGAGCAGTACTTC
d_call: TRBD2
v_call: TRBV7-6
clone_size: NA
j_call: TRBJ2-7

cdr3_aa: CASSLNGAADTF
cdr3_nt: TGTGCCAGCAGCTTAAACGGGGCAGCGGACACCTTC
d_call: NA
v_call: TRBV7-9
clone_size: NA
j_call: TRBJ1-2

cdr3_aa: CASSGLVYNEQFF
cdr3_nt: TGTGCCAGCAGCGGACTGGTTTACAATGAGCAGTTCTTC
d_call: NA
v_call: TRBV14
clone_size: NA
j_call: TRBJ2-1

cdr3_aa: CASSQWTSGRANNEQFF
cdr3_nt: TGTGCCAGCAGCCAGTGGACTAGCGGGAGGGCAAACAATGAGCAGTTCTTC
d_call: TRBD2
v_call: TRBV4-2
clone_size: NA
j_call: TRBJ2-1

cdr3_aa: CASSLGGRQRDNQPQHF
cdr3_nt: TGTGCCAGCAGTTTAGGAGGTAGGCAGCGAGATAATCAGCCCCAGCATTTT
d_call: NA
v_call: TRBV27
clone_size: NA
j_call: TRBJ1-5

cdr3_aa: CASSFEGSRGYTF
cdr3_nt: TGTGCCAGCAGCTTCGAGGGCTCCCGGGGCTACACCTTC
d_call: NA
v_call: TRBV7-3
clone_size: NA
j_call: TRBJ1-2

cdr3_aa: CASSLIGNTGELFF
cdr3_nt: TGTGCCAGCAGCTTGATAGGAAACACCGGGGAGCTGTTTTTT
d_call: NA
v_call: TRBV5-4
clone_size: NA
j_call: TRBJ2-2

cdr3_aa: CASSERRTYEQYF
cdr3_nt: TGTGCCAGCAGTGAACGGAGGACCTACGAGCAGTACTTC
d_call: NA
v_call: TRBV2
clone_size: NA
j_call: TRBJ2-7

cdr3_aa: CASSSPGTSGHNEQFF
cdr3_nt: TGTGCCAGCAGCTCACCCGGGACTAGCGGTCACAATGAGCAGTTCTTC
d_call: TRBD2
v_call: TRBV7-2
clone_size: NA
j_call: TRBJ2-1

cdr3_aa: CASSLGKGPAGYTDTQYF
cdr3_nt: TGTGCCAGCAGCTTAGGGAAGGGTCCAGCGGGATACACAGATACGCAGTATTTT
d_call: TRBD2
v_call: TRBV11-2
clone_size: NA
j_call: TRBJ2-3

cdr3_aa: CASSLVGNQAGELFF
cdr3_nt: TGTGCCAGCAGCTTAGTAGGTAATCAAGCCGGGGAGCTGTTTTTT
d_call: NA
v_call: TRBV7-9
clone_size: NA
j_call: TRBJ2-2

cdr3_aa: CASSWRDSVENEQFF
cdr3_nt: TGCGCCAGCAGCTGGAGGGACAGCGTGGAGAATGAGCAGTTCTTC
d_call: NA
v_call: TRBV5-1
clone_size: NA
j_call: TRBJ2-1

cdr3_aa: CATSRPQKQTQYF
cdr3_nt: TGTGCCACCAGCAGACCCCAGAAACAGACCCAGTACTTC
d_call: NA
v_call: TRBV15
clone_size: NA
j_call: TRBJ2-5

cdr3_aa: CASSLRGGGIEKLFF
cdr3_nt: TGTGCCAGCAGCCTTAGGGGGGGAGGTATTGAAAAACTGTTTTTT
d_call: NA
v_call: TRBV5-4
clone_size: NA
j_call: TRBJ1-4

cdr3_aa: CASSLGRGGQPQHF
cdr3_nt: TGTGCCAGCAGCTTAGGCAGGGGAGGTCAGCCCCAGCATTTT
d_call: NA
v_call: TRBV7-8
clone_size: NA
j_call: TRBJ1-5

cdr3_aa: CASSELWGDEKLFF
cdr3_nt: TGTGCCAGCAGTGAGCTATGGGGGGATGAAAAACTGTTTTTT
d_call: NA
v_call: TRBV6-1
clone_size: NA
j_call: TRBJ1-4

cdr3_aa: CASSQTAGQSYNEQFF
cdr3_nt: TGCGCCAGCAGCCAAACCGCGGGACAGTCCTACAATGAGCAGTTCTTC
d_call: NA
v_call: TRBV4-1
clone_size: NA
j_call: TRBJ2-1

cdr3_aa: CASSLVTPWGTDTQYF
cdr3_nt: TGTGCCAGCAGCTTAGTTACCCCCTGGGGCACAGATACGCAGTATTTT
d_call: NA
v_call: TRBV11-3
clone_size: NA
j_call: TRBJ2-3

cdr3_aa: CASSLAPLGVAKNIQYF
cdr3_nt: TGTGCCAGCAGCTTAGCCCCTCTGGGGGTAGCCAAAAACATTCAGTACTTC
d_call: NA
v_call: TRBV11-2
clone_size: once
j_call: TRBJ2-4

cdr3_aa: CASSFSPEYGTQYF
cdr3_nt: TGTGCCAGCAGCTTTAGTCCTGAGTACGGTACGCAGTATTTT
d_call: NA
v_call: TRBV11-2
clone_size: NA
j_call: TRBJ2-3

cdr3_aa: CASSAPRQGDTEAFF
cdr3_nt: TGTGCCAGCAGTGCCCCCCGGCAGGGGGACACTGAAGCTTTCTTT
d_call: TRBD1
v_call: TRBV25-1
clone_size: NA
j_call: TRBJ1-1